Reported below is one TCR beta chain. Other DNA sequences within the sample encode an identical CDR3. The V and J ends lost 3 bases and 9 bases respectively, with 10 bases between them. The CDR3 runs to 13 residues. Germline V gene sequence: CDR1 SGHRS, CDR2 YFSETQ. The sample is drawn from a study of blood T cell repertoires in COVID-19. Only in-frame clones appear in the TCRdb table, and some are missing; sequencing was by immunoSEQ multiplex PCR. This table has roughly 480,000 clones, 89% appearing once. This sequence originates from a man between 18 and 35 years old with COVID-19, enrolled during active disease. The sequenced material came from peripheral blood. This sequence joins TRBV5-1 and TRBJ1-6; no clear D. The CDR3 sequence: CASSSRVGSPLHF. As DNA, the CDR3 is TGCGCCAGCAGCTCTCGAGTCGGTTCACCCCTCCACTTT.